This T cell receptor beta chain was observed in a study of blood T cell repertoires in COVID-19. Study details: From T cells, B-cell-depleted T cells, or PBMCs came the material, which was cDNA or gDNA.

As handled by the study authors: Quantification of nucleated cells was approximated via reference gene primer amplification. The protocol was immunoSEQ multiplex PCR, while the TCRdb copy is restricted to in-frame clones and leaves out a portion. The D gene and trimming were derived from the DNA, and the V and J assignments and clone size from that table. The profile shows approximately 200,000 clones, roughly four fifths of them singletons. The CDR3 consists of 15 residues. Between the trimmed V and J ends, which lost 8 bases and 2 bases, there was a span of 15 bases. The germline V gene has CDR1 SGHTA and CDR2 FQGNSA. Each participant's cohort was designated according to participant-reported clinical history.

This clonotype was obtained from a man aged 35-49 years who had recovered from COVID-19. The chain couples TRBV7-2 to TRBJ2-2; D may be TRBD2 (5 bases). Sequenced material: PBMCs or T cells enriched from blood (not recorded which). The CDR3 coding sequence is TGTGCCAGCGGTACGGGGTCGAGAAACACCGGGGAGCTGTTTTTT. This sequence encodes CASGTGSRNTGELFF.